Listed below are T cell receptor beta chains from one sample, sequenced in a study of vaccination effects on CD4 cells after COVID-19. The antigens for these receptors are not known. Measured with immunoSEQ multiplex PCR; TCRdb has only the in-frame clones, and not every one. The sample lists about 73,000 clones; around 70% were seen once. The source material was CD4+ T cells from PBMCs cultured without peptide, sampled after COVID-19 vaccination. These receptors came from a human donor who received a COVID-19 vaccine. Each CDR3 is given with its conserved first and last residue. The D gene is left open where the match is weak. Clone size is not always given. Where it is, it says once, few, many or a class for expanded clones.

J gene,V gene,D gene,clone size,CDR3 protein,CDR3 DNA
TRBJ2-6,TRBV5-1,.,.,CASTLAVTDSGANVLTF,TGCGCCAGCACCCTTGCGGTGACCGACTCTGGGGCCAACGTCCTGACTTTC
TRBJ2-5,TRBV19,TRBD2,.,CASRERPGLAGATWETQYF,TGTGCGAGTAGGGAGCGTCCGGGACTAGCGGGGGCCACTTGGGAGACCCAGTACTTC
TRBJ2-2,TRBV30,TRBD1,.,CAWSSGGNTGELFF,TGTGCCTGGAGTTCAGGGGGCAACACCGGGGAGCTGTTTTTT
TRBJ2-5,TRBV2,.,.,CASSEGETQYF,TGTGCCAGCAGTGAAGGGGAGACCCAGTACTTC
TRBJ2-5,TRBV2,TRBD2,.,CASSARLAGQETQYF,TGTGCCAGCAGTGCTCGTCTAGCGGGCCAAGAGACCCAGTACTTC
TRBJ2-1,TRBV28,TRBD1,.,CASSSGTGVYNEQFF,TGTGCCAGCAGTTCCGGGACAGGCGTCTACAATGAGCAGTTCTTC
TRBJ1-3,TRBV3-1/TRBV3-2,.,few,CASSIHSGNTIYF,TGTGCCAGCAGCATACACTCTGGAAACACCATATATTTT
TRBJ2-1,TRBV5-1,.,.,CASSLQGSSNEQFF,TGCGCCAGCAGCTTGCAGGGGTCAAGCAATGAGCAGTTCTTC
TRBJ2-1,TRBV7-2,.,few,CASSLSDYNEQFF,TGTGCCAGCAGCTTATCTGACTACAATGAGCAGTTCTTC
TRBJ1-6,TRBV3-1/TRBV3-2,TRBD1,.,CASSQTGGDNSPLHF,TGTGCCAGCAGCCAGACAGGGGGCGATAATTCACCCCTCCACTTT
TRBJ2-6,TRBV4-1,.,.,CASSQDTRNVLTF,TGCGCCAGCAGCCAAGACACCCGCAACGTCCTGACTTTC
TRBJ2-4,TRBV2,TRBD1,.,CASSGGPGQGKSIQYF,TGTGCCAGCAGCGGGGGCCCGGGACAGGGGAAGAGCATTCAGTACTTC
TRBJ2-1,TRBV4-1,TRBD1,.,CASSQPPDRGTGRGTSNEQFF,TGCGCCAGCAGCCAACCACCGGACCGAGGGACAGGGCGGGGAACGAGCAATGAGCAGTTCTTC
TRBJ2-6,TRBV19,.,.,CASSIARVLSGANVLTF,TGTGCCAGTAGTATAGCGCGGGTACTCTCTGGGGCCAACGTCCTGACTTTC
TRBJ1-1,TRBV3-1/TRBV3-2,.,.,CASSQDTPMNTEAFF,TGTGCCAGCAGCCAAGATACCCCCATGAACACTGAAGCTTTCTTT
TRBJ2-5,TRBV28,TRBD1,.,CASSQSGTAETQYF,TGTGCCAGCAGTCAATCTGGGACAGCCGAGACCCAGTACTTC
TRBJ1-2,TRBV25-1,TRBD1,.,CASMGRTGEKYGYTF,TGTGCCAGCATGGGGAGGACAGGGGAAAAATATGGCTACACCTTC
TRBJ2-1,TRBV6-5,TRBD2,.,CASSPISGGNGEQFF,TGTGCCAGCAGTCCGATTAGCGGGGGAAACGGTGAGCAGTTCTTC
TRBJ1-2,TRBV24-1,.,few,CATSGTGSNYGYTF,TGTGCCACCAGTGGTACAGGGTCCAACTATGGCTACACCTTC
TRBJ2-1,TRBV5-1,.,once,CASSLAGGSSYNEQFF,TGCGCCAGCAGCTTGGCCGGCGGAAGCTCCTACAATGAGCAGTTCTTC
TRBJ2-1,TRBV5-4,.,.,CASSLPFAGEQFF,TGTGCCAGCAGCTTGCCCTTCGCAGGCGAGCAGTTCTTC
TRBJ2-3,TRBV6-5,.,.,CASRGRGSTDTQYF,TGTGCCAGCAGAGGGAGAGGGAGCACAGATACGCAGTATTTT
TRBJ1-1,TRBV5-1,.,.,CASSSQGANTEAFF,TGCGCCAGCAGCTCACAGGGAGCGAACACTGAAGCTTTCTTT
TRBJ2-3,TRBV5-1,.,.,CASSFGQSTDTQYF,TGCGCCAGCAGCTTTGGACAGAGCACAGATACGCAGTATTTT
TRBJ1-3,TRBV7-2,.,.,CASSRTTIPIYF,TGTGCCAGCAGTCGAACTACAATCCCCATATATTTT
TRBJ1-5,TRBV6-5,.,.,CASSSLGGYNQPQHF,TGTGCCAGCAGCTCTCTGGGCGGCTACAATCAGCCCCAGCATTTT
TRBJ2-5,TRBV15,TRBD2,.,CATSRGFTSGDEETQYF,TGTGCCACCAGCAGGGGATTCACTAGCGGGGACGAAGAGACCCAGTACTTC
TRBJ1-2,TRBV6-4,.,once,CASSEGVTYGYTF,TGTGCCAGCAGTGAGGGGGTGACCTATGGCTACACCTTC
TRBJ2-5,TRBV5-1,.,.,CASSLTGMETQYF,TGCGCCAGCAGCTTAACAGGGATGGAGACCCAGTACTTC
TRBJ2-2,TRBV5-1,TRBD1,.,CASSFTGAYGELFF,TGCGCCAGCAGCTTTACAGGGGCATACGGGGAGCTGTTTTTT
TRBJ2-2,TRBV7-2,.,.,CASSLARGAVGELFF,TGTGCCAGCAGCTTAGCGCGTGGGGCAGTTGGGGAGCTGTTTTTT
TRBJ2-3,TRBV6-2/TRBV6-3,.,.,CASSPGTDTQYF,TGTGCCAGCAGCCCGGGCACAGATACGCAGTATTTT
TRBJ2-1,TRBV6-5,.,.,CASSLYYSYNEQFF,TGTGCCAGCAGCTTATACTACTCCTACAATGAGCAGTTCTTC
TRBJ2-1,TRBV2,.,.,CASSALLNNEQFF,TGTGCCAGCAGTGCTCTCCTAAACAATGAGCAGTTCTTC
TRBJ1-2,TRBV6-5,TRBD1,few,CASRGTGVQGGYTF,TGTGCCAGCAGGGGGACAGGGGTTCAGGGTGGCTACACCTTC
TRBJ1-5,TRBV24-1,.,few,CATSDSGARMAQHF,TGTGCCACCAGTGACTCAGGGGCCCGCATGGCCCAGCATTTT